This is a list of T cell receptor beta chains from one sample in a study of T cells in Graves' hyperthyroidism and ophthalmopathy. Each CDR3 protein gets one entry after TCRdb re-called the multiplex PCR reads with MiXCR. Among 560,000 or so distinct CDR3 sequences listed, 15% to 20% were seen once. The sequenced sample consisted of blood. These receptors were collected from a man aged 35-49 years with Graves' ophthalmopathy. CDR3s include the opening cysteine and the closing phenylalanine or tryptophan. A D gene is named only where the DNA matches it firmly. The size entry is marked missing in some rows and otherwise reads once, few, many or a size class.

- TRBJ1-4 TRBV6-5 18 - TGTGCCAGCAGTTCCTCCGTCGCCCATCTGGCAACTAATGAAAAACTGTTTTTT CASSSSVAHLATNEKLFF
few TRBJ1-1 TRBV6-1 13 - TGTGCCAGCAGACATGATGTGAACACTGAAGCTTTCTTT CASRHDVNTEAFF
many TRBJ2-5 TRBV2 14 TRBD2 TGTGCCAGCACGACTAGCGTTAAGGGGGAGACCCAGTACTTC CASTTSVKGETQYF
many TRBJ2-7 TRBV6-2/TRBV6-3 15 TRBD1 TGTGCCAGCAGTTACTACGGGACAGCTCCGTACGAGCAGTACTTC CASSYYGTAPYEQYF
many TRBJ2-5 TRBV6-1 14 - TGTGCCAGCAGTGACGGGCAGGGGGGGGAGACCCAGTACTTC CASSDGQGGETQYF
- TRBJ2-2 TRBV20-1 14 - TGCAGTGCTAGAGACCCTAGAAGTCCCGGGGAGCTGTTTTTT CSARDPRSPGELFF
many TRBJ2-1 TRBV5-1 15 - TGCGCCAGCAGCCCAGGGGGGGGGACGTCCGGTGAGCAGTTCTTC CASSPGGGTSGEQFF
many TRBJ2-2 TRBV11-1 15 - TGTGCCAGCAGCTTATACAGTGCGAACACCGGGGAGCTGTTTTTT CASSLYSANTGELFF
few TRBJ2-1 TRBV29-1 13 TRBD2 TGCAGCGTTGTCGGGACTAGGGACTGGGGGCAGTTCTTC CSVVGTRDWGQFF
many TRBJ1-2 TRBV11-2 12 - TGTGCCAGCAGGGGGAAGGGGTATGGCTACACCTTC CASRGKGYGYTF
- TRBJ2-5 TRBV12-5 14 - TGTGCTAGTGGTTTGGTAGAGGGTGGCGAGACCCAGTACTTC CASGLVEGGETQYF
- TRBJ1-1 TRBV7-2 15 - TGTGCCAGCAGCTTCGCTTTGGGACGGGACACTGAAGCTTTCTTT CASSFALGRDTEAFF
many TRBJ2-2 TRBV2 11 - TGTGCCAGCAGTGGTTCCGGGGAGCTGTTTTTT CASSGSGELFF
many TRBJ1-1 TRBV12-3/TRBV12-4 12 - TGTGCCAGCAGAGCAGGGCCGCGGGTCGCTTTCTTT CASRAGPRVAFF
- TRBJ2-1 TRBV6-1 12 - TGTGCCAGCAGTGAAAGGGGGGTTGAGCAGTTCTTC CASSERGVEQFF
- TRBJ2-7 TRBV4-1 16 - TGCGCCAGCAGCCAAGTCGACCTTTTATCCTTCGGCGAGCAGTACTTC CASSQVDLLSFGEQYF
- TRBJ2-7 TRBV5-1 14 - TGCGCCAGCGGGCCCAAGGGGGGCGCCTACGAGCAGTACTTC CASGPKGGAYEQYF
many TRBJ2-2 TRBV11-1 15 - TGTGCCAGCAGCTTGGGGGAAGGGAACACCGGGGAGCTGTTTTTT CASSLGEGNTGELFF
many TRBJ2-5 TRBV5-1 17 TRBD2 TGCGCCAGCAGCTGGGGGGGACTAGCGGGAGACGGGGAGACCCAGTACTTC CASSWGGLAGDGETQYF
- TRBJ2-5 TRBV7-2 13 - TGTGCCAGCAGCTTCGTAGTCGGGGAGACCCAGTACTTC CASSFVVGETQYF
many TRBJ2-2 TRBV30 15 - TGTGCCTGGGACCCGAAGCGGTTGTACACCGGGGAGCTGTTTTTT CAWDPKRLYTGELFF
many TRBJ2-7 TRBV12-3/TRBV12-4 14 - TGTGCCAGCAGTCGAATGGACGGGACCTACGAGCAGTACTTC CASSRMDGTYEQYF
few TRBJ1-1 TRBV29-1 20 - TGCAGCGTTGTGCCCTATCCACGACCGGGACAAAAGCTGACGAACACTGAAGCTTTCTTT CSVVPYPRPGQKLTNTEAFF
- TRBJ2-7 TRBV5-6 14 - TGTGCCAGCACTCCCAGGGGGGGACTTTGGGAGCAGTACTTC CASTPRGGLWEQYF
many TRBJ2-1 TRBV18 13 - TGTGCCAGCTCACCCACGGCCGGGGATGAGCAGTTCTTC CASSPTAGDEQFF
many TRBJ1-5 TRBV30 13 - TGTGCCTGGAGTTTAGGAAGCAATCAGCCCCAGCATTTT CAWSLGSNQPQHF
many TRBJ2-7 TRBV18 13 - TGTGCCAGCTCACCGTCCGTAGCCTACGAGCAGTACTTC CASSPSVAYEQYF
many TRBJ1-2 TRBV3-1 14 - TGTGCCAGCAGCCAAAGGGGACACATCTATGGCTACACCTTC CASSQRGHIYGYTF
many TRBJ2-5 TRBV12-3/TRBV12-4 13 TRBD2 TGTGCCAGCAGGCGAGCGGGAACCGAGACCCAGTACTTC CASRRAGTETQYF
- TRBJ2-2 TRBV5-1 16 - TGCGCCAGCAGCCGGGGTAGGGCGGCGAACACCGGGGAGCTGTTTTTT CASSRGRAANTGELFF
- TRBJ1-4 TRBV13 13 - TGTGCCAGCAGCTCTCTAAGTAATGAAAAACTGTTTTTT CASSSLSNEKLFF
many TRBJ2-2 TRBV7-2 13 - TGTGCCAGCAGCTTAGGACCCGTTCGGGAGCTGTTTTTT CASSLGPVRELFF
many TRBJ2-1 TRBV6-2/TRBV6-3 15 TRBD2 TGTGCCAGCACCGCTACTAGCGGGGGGGCAGGGGAGCAGTTCTTC CASTATSGGAGEQFF
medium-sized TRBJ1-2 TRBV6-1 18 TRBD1 TGTGCCAGCAGCAGGCTTCGGATCACAGGGGGCGCCAATTATGGCTACACCTTC CASSRLRITGGANYGYTF
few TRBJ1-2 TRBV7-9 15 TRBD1 TGTGCCAGCAGTGGCCTCACACAGGGGAACTATGGCTACACCTTC CASSGLTQGNYGYTF
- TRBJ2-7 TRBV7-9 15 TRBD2 TGTGCCAGCAGCTTAATGACTAGCGGGAGGAGTGAGCAGTACTTC CASSLMTSGRSEQYF
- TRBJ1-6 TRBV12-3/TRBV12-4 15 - TGTGCCAGCACCCTGTGGGGGCGAGGTAATTCACCCCTCCACTTT CASTLWGRGNSPLHF
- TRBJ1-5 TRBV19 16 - TGTGCCAGTAGTAGCCGGGCGGCAGGGGCCAATCAGCCCCAGCATTTT CASSSRAAGANQPQHF
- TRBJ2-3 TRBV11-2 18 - TGTGCCAGCAGCTCCCCCAAGGGGGGCACAGCGGGGACAGATACGCAGTATTTT CASSSPKGGTAGTDTQYF
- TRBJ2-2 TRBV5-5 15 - TGTGCCAGCAGCTTGGGAGACAGGTTAAGAGTGGAGCTGTTTTTT CASSLGDRLRVELFF
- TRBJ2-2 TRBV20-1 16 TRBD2 TGCAGTGCTAGACAACTAGCGGGAGGGATAGGGGGGGAGCTGTTTTTT CSARQLAGGIGGELFF
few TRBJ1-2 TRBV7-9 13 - TGTGCCAGCAGCTCGACAGAAAATCGTGGCTACACCTTC CASSSTENRGYTF
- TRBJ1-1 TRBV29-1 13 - TGCAGCGTTGTATGGCGTACGGCGGCTGAAGCTTTCTTT CSVVWRTAAEAFF
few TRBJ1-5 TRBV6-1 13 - TGTGCCAGCAGGCTACCACAGGGATCAGTCGAGCATTTT CASRLPQGSVEHF
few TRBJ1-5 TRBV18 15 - TGTGCCAGCTCCCAGACAGAGGGTAGCAATCAGCCCCAGCATTTT CASSQTEGSNQPQHF
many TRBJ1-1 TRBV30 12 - TGTGCCTATAACCGGGTGAACACTGAAGCTTTCTTT CAYNRVNTEAFF